Below are 8 T cell receptor beta chains sequenced from a single sample in a study of blood T cell repertoires in COVID-19. Some clones are missing from TCRdb's copy, which holds only in-frame ones; the method was immunoSEQ multiplex PCR. The sample carries approximately 290,000 clones, roughly 84% recorded once. The specimen was peripheral blood. The receptors here all came from a human donor with COVID-19, enrolled during active disease. The donor label of this sample is uncertain.

This clone was counted only a few times. The chain carries TRBV21-1 and TRBJ2-3; TRBD2, the table's D call, was not compared with the DNA. TRBV21-1 is shown as a pseudogene. This CDR3 has 20 residues. The CDR3 DNA reads TGTGCCAGCAGCGCCCGACCCGGGACCGGACTAGCCACCTCCACAGATACGCAGTATTTT. Translation: CASSARPGTGLATSTDTQYF.

This clone was observed at least ten times. The chain uses TRBV5-1 and TRBJ2-3; 7 bases align to TRBD2. Germline trimming cut 0 bases from V and 3 bases from J; bases unmatched to any gene: 4. The CDR3 is made up of 15 amino acids. Per germline, CDR1 SGHRS and CDR2 YFSETQ. DNA of the CDR3: TGCGCCAGCAGCTTGGAATCTAGCGGTACAGATACGCAGTATTTT. It is translated as CASSLESSGTDTQYF. The full variable domain, in which reference TRBV5-1 and TRBJ2-3 provide the parts outside the CDR3, is KAGVTQTPRYLIKTRGQQVTLSCSPISGHRSVSWYQQTPGQGLQFLFEYFSETQRNKGNFPGRFSGRQFSNSRSEMNVSTLELGDSALYLCASSLESSGTDTQYFGPGTRLTVL.

The V call is TRBV29-1, the J call TRBJ2-1; 8 bases fit TRBD2. Looked up from germline, CDR1 is SQVTM and CDR2 is ANQGSEA. The CDR3 has 14 residues. The CDR3 here is CSLGGGSSYNEQFF. In DNA form, the CDR3 reads TGCAGTCTCGGGGGGGGTAGCTCCTACAATGAGCAGTTCTTC.

The CDR3 is CASSPPAGNNQPQHF. In DNA form, the CDR3 reads TGTGCCAGCTCACCACCGGCAGGCAACAATCAGCCCCAGCATTTT. The chain is built from TRBV18 and TRBJ1-5; the D is unclear. The germline V gene has CDR1 KGHSH and CDR2 LQKENI. V lost 0 bases and J lost 3, with 9 bases in between. The CDR3 consists of 15 residues.

V and J are TRBV7-2 and TRBJ2-3; 8 bases align to TRBD2. This CDR3 is 15 amino acids long. The V gene end was trimmed by 6 bases and the J gene end by 0 bases; junction bases not matched to a gene: 5. Per germline, CDR1 SGHTA and CDR2 FQGNSA. CDR3 protein: CASSRASGSTDTQYF. The CDR3 DNA sequence: TGTGCCAGCAGTAGAGCTAGCGGGAGCACAGATACGCAGTATTTT.

V and J are TRBV7-9 and TRBJ1-2, with D hard to call. The CDR3 length is 15 residues. Trimming shortened V by 0 bases and J by 5 bases, and 13 bases separated the two germline ends. The germline CDR1 and CDR2 sequences are SEHNR and FQNEAQ (reference sequence). The CDR3 loop reads CASSLALALEYGYTF. The CDR3 DNA reads TGTGCCAGCAGCTTAGCATTGGCGCTGGAGTATGGCTACACCTTC.

To note about this clone: With a much larger clone just one base away, this may be a read error. The rearrangement links TRBV6-5 to TRBJ1-5; TRBD1 is a possible D gene (6 bases). Germline assignment: CDR1 MNHEY and CDR2 SVGAGI. The CDR3 is 13 amino acids. V was shortened by 6 bases and J by 4 bases, with 10 bases between the two germline ends. The CDR3 DNA follows: TGTGCCAGCAGCTATACAGGGAATCAGCCCCAGCATTTT. It specifies CASSYTGNQPQHF.

The chain links TRBV9 to TRBJ1-2; 8 bases match TRBD1. Germline CDR1 SGDLS, CDR2 YYNGEE. This CDR3 has 16 residues. V gave up 1 base and J gave up 1 base; unmatched junction bases: 6. The CDR3 here is CASSVLDRGVNYGYTF. The CDR3 DNA reads TGTGCCAGCAGCGTACTCGACAGGGGCGTTAACTATGGCTACACCTTC. The full variable domain, completed using reference TRBV9 and TRBJ1-2, is DSGVTQTPKHLITATGQRVTLRCSPRSGDLSVYWYQQSLDQGLQFLIQYYNGEERAKGNILERFSAQQFPDLHSELNLSSLELGDSALYFCASSVLDRGVNYGYTFGSGTRLTVV.